Presented here are 9 T cell receptor beta chains from one specimen sequenced in a study of cytomegalovirus exposure and HLA in healthy donors. Primers included in the PCR were 60 Vbeta and 13 Jbeta primers. Only in-frame clones appear in the TCRdb table, and some are missing; sequencing was by immunoSEQ multiplex PCR. The profile covers approximately 100,000 clones, with less than 80% appearing a single time and around 3.1% taken by the ten largest. Sample: PBMCs. These receptors were collected from a woman aged 40 to 49 in good health and CMV-seronegative.

V usage is TRBV15 and J usage is TRBJ2-3; 11 positions agree with TRBD2. CDR1 and CDR2 from the germline V gene are LNHNV and YYDKDF (reference sequence). The trim removed 2 bases at V and 2 bases at J, leaving 9 bases unmatched. This CDR3 has 18 amino acids. The CDR3 region is CATSRQTGTSGDTDTQYF. The CDR3 DNA follows: TGTGCCACCAGCAGACAAACAGGGACTAGCGGAGACACAGATACGCAGTATTTT.

A single count supports this clone. The chain is built from TRBV28 and TRBJ1-3; no firm D call. V was trimmed by 4 bases and J by 4 bases, leaving 8 bases between them. Germline V gene data show CDR1 as MDHEN and CDR2 as SYDVKM. CDR3 size: 13 residues. The CDR3 DNA is TGTGCCAGCAGTTCAGCCAGGGGAAACACCATATATTTT. Translating it yields CASSSARGNTIYF.

This sequence joins TRBV5-1 and TRBJ2-5, with 9 bases identical to TRBD1. Germline CDR1 and CDR2: SGHRS and YFSETQ. CDR3 size: 14 residues. The V and J ends lost 3 bases and 3 bases, in that order; junction bases with no gene match: 3. The CDR3 coding sequence is TGCGCCAGCAGCTGGGGGACAGGGAAAGAGACCCAGTACTTC. Translating it yields CASSWGTGKETQYF.

V gene TRBV5-1 combines with J gene TRBJ2-5; 10 bases fit TRBD1. J gave up 4 bases and V 0 bases, and 9 bases lay outside the gene matches. Germline assignment: CDR1 SGHRS and CDR2 YFSETQ. The CDR3 has 17 residues. CDR3 DNA sequence: TGCGCCAGCAGCTTGGCCGTCTCCGACAGGGGGCGAGAGACCCAGTACTTC. This translates into CASSLAVSDRGRETQYF.

This clone was seen only a few times. J is TRBJ2-3 and V is TRBV19, with D uncertain. The CDR3 has 14 amino acids. Trimming removed 0 bases at V and 2 bases at J, with 6 bases between. The V gene's germline CDR1 is LNHDA and CDR2 SQIVND (reference sequence). The CDR3 sequence is CASSIDQATDTQYF. In nucleotides, the CDR3 is TGTGCCAGTAGTATAGATCAGGCCACAGATACGCAGTATTTT.

This rearrangement joins TRBV11-2 to TRBJ1-2; no clear D. The germline V gene encodes CDR1 SGHAT and CDR2 FQNNGV. V lost 0 bases and J lost 6, with 8 bases in between. The CDR3 loop spans 13 amino acids. The chain's CDR3 is CASSLDRGNGYTF. The CDR3 bases are TGTGCCAGCAGCTTAGATCGGGGAAATGGCTACACCTTC.

The CDR3 region is CASSRPDRQAEAFF. The CDR3 DNA sequence: TGTGCCAGCAGTCGACCGGACAGGCAGGCCGAAGCTTTCTTT. The V call is TRBV6-5, the J call TRBJ1-1, with 7 bases matching TRBD1. From germline, CDR1 is MNHEY and CDR2 SVGAGI. This CDR3 has 14 amino acids. V lost 5 bases to trimming and J lost 8 bases; unmatched junction nucleotides: 11.

This clone was seen once. This sequence joins TRBV7-2 and TRBJ2-7; TRBD2 agrees at 7 bases. The CDR3 runs to 16 residues. V dropped 1 base and J dropped 4; count of bases not matched to a gene: 10. Germline V gene sequence: CDR1 SGHTA, CDR2 FQGNSA. The CDR3 region has the DNA TGTGCCAGCAGCTTAGGATCCAGCGGGGCATTTTACGAGCAGTACTTC. It codes for CASSLGSSGAFYEQYF.

The chain carries TRBV5-6 and TRBJ1-6; D perhaps matches TRBD1 (6 bases). Germline loops: CDR1 SGHDT, CDR2 YYEEEE. The V end lost 1 base, the J end lost 9 bases, and 11 bases lay between the germline ends. The CDR3 is made up of 14 amino acids. This chain's CDR3 is CASSLYREGSPLHF. Here the CDR3 DNA reads TGTGCCAGCAGCTTGTACAGGGAGGGTTCACCCCTCCACTTT. Using reference TRBV5-6 and TRBJ1-6 for the parts outside the CDR3, the full variable domain is DAGVTQSPTHLIKTRGQQVTLRCSPKSGHDTVSWYQQALGQGPQFIFQYYEEEERQRGNFPDRFSGHQFPNYSSELNVNALLLGDSALYLCASSLYREGSPLHFGNGTRLTVT.